The 32 T cell receptor beta chains given below trace back to one sample, sequenced in a study of beta chain features in type 1 diabetes. Every bit of the isolated RNA underwent reverse transcription, so sequencing read expressed TCRB transcripts. Assay: immunoSEQ multiplex PCR; the TCRdb copy retains only in-frame clones and omits some. Of around 44,000 clones in the sample, around 50% were seen once. The sample was stem cell memory CD4+ T cells from blood. The receptors come from a woman aged 25 to 45 in good health.

CDR3 protein: CASSRVSGNTIYF. The CDR3 DNA reads TGTGCCAGCAGCAGAGTCTCTGGAAACACCATATATTTT. The chain recombines TRBV13 with TRBJ1-3; unclear D gene. Trimming took off 5 bases at V and 0 bases at J, with 5 bases between the two ends. The CDR3 is 13 residues long. CDR1 PRHDT and CDR2 FYEKMQ come from the germline V gene (reference sequence).

The J gene is TRBJ1-4, the V gene TRBV29-1; 7 bases align to TRBD1. Trimming at V came to 2 bases and at J to 8 bases, leaving 2 bases not matched to a gene. The CDR3 loop spans 12 amino acids. Germline lookup yields CDR1 SQVTM and CDR2 ANQGSEA. CDR3 coding DNA: TGCAGCGTTGAACAGGGGGGAGAAAAACTGTTTTTT. It encodes CSVEQGGEKLFF.

The V call is TRBV18, the J call TRBJ2-3; TRBD1 agrees at 7 bases. The CDR3 totals 17 residues. Germline CDR1 reads KGHSH; CDR2 reads LQKENI. With 6 bases clipped from V and 1 base from J, the junction kept 13 bases outside the gene matches. The CDR3 DNA follows: TGTGCCAGCTCTCTCGAACTGGACAGGCTAGGCACAGATACGCAGTATTTT. Protein: CASSLELDRLGTDTQYF.

The chain is built from TRBV7-2 and TRBJ1-5, with 7 bases fitting TRBD1. There are 16 residues in the CDR3. The V gene end was trimmed by 5 bases and the J gene end by 2 bases; junction bases not matched to a gene: 9. Germline assignment: CDR1 SGHTA and CDR2 FQGNSA. CDR3 sequence (DNA): TGTGCCAGCAGCCTTAGAGGGCAGGGGGGCAATCAGCCCCAGCATTTT. Its translation: CASSLRGQGGNQPQHF.

The rearrangement uses TRBV30 and TRBJ2-7; TRBD1 matches at 7 bases. The CDR3 length is 13 residues. Germline assignment: CDR1 GTSNPN and CDR2 SVGIG (reference sequence). Trimming cost V 5 bases and J 7 bases; bases outside gene matches: 11. CDR3 protein: CAWQEAGTEEQYF. The CDR3 DNA sequence: TGTGCCTGGCAAGAAGCCGGGACAGAGGAGCAGTACTTC.

The chain joins TRBV30 to TRBJ1-2; D is uncertain. Trimming took off 2 bases at V and 4 bases at J, with 14 bases between the two ends. The V gene's germline CDR1 is GTSNPN and CDR2 SVGIG (reference sequence). The CDR3 runs to 14 residues. The DNA of the CDR3 is TGTGCCTGGAGTAGTAACGCGGCTAGCTATGGCTACACCTTC. Its translation is CAWSSNAASYGYTF.

This clone was detected only a few times. The genes are TRBV28 and TRBJ2-7, with TRBD2 matching over 7 bases. V gave up 1 base and J gave up 4 bases; unmatched junction bases: 10. This CDR3 region has 16 residues. Germline V gene sequence: CDR1 MDHEN, CDR2 SYDVKM. The CDR3 DNA sequence: TGTGCCAGCAGTTTATCCGCGGGAGCGGGACGGTACGAGCAGTACTTC. The encoded protein is CASSLSAGAGRYEQYF.

In its sample, this clone was seen many times. This sequence joins TRBV19 and TRBJ2-5; no clear D gene. CDR1 and CDR2 from the germline V gene are LNHDA and SQIVND (reference sequence). V was cut by 5 bases and J by 4 bases, with 17 bases left in between. This CDR3 region has 15 residues. CDR3 sequence reads: CASSPTALRRETQYF. CDR3 in DNA: TGTGCCAGTAGTCCCACGGCGTTGCGGCGAGAGACCCAGTACTTC. The full variable domain, rest sourced from reference TRBV19 and TRBJ2-5, is DGGITQSPKYLFRKEGQNVTLSCEQNLNHDAMYWYRQDPGQGLRLIYYSQIVNDFQKGDIAEGYSVSREKKESFPLTVTSAQKNPTAFYLCASSPTALRRETQYFGPGTRLLVL.

The rearrangement uses TRBV5-1 and TRBJ1-5, with TRBD1 as a possible D gene (5 bases). This CDR3 contains 14 residues. Germline V gene lookup returns CDR1 SGHRS and CDR2 YFSETQ. V gave up 3 bases and J gave up 4 bases, with 11 bases separating them. The CDR3: CASSSGLENQPQHF. The DNA for the CDR3 is TGCGCCAGCAGCTCGGGACTGGAGAATCAGCCCCAGCATTTT.

The rearrangement uses TRBV7-2 and TRBJ1-2, with D possibly being TRBD1 (5 bases). Germline values: CDR1 SGHTA, CDR2 FQGNSA. The V end was cut by 5 bases, the J end by 1 base, with 8 bases between. This CDR3 comprises 13 residues. CDR3 DNA: TGTGCCAGCAGCCACAGGAGTAACTATGGCTACACCTTC. Its protein is CASSHRSNYGYTF.

The chain joins TRBV7-2 to TRBJ2-7, with TRBD1 identical over 10 bases. CDR3 size: 15 residues. CDR1 is SGHTA and CDR2 is FQGNSA in the germline V gene. The trim removed 5 bases at V and 2 bases at J, leaving 6 bases unmatched. CDR3 residues: CASSARDRGAYEQYF. The CDR3 DNA sequence: TGTGCCAGCAGCGCCCGGGACAGGGGCGCCTACGAGCAGTACTTC.

This clone was observed a handful of times. The chain joins TRBV28 to TRBJ1-5, with 7 bases lining up with TRBD1. V was pared by 3 bases and J by 7 bases, with 6 bases of the junction left unmatched. The length of the CDR3 is 14 residues. Per germline, CDR1 MDHEN and CDR2 SYDVKM. In nucleotides, the CDR3 is TGTGCCAGCAGTTTGGGACAGCGGCGGCAGCCCCAGCATTTT. Its protein is CASSLGQRRQPQHF.

This clone showed up just once. V usage is TRBV11-2 and J usage is TRBJ2-7, with D unclear. Trimming cost V 0 bases and J 3 bases, with 9 bases left between them. The germline CDR1 and CDR2 sequences are SGHAT and FQNNGV. This CDR3 is built from 14 residues. CDR3 coding DNA: TGTGCCAGCAGCTTAGACCCAGGAATCTACGAGCAGTACTTC. The encoded protein is CASSLDPGIYEQYF.

This clone has more than one count but fewer than ten. The V gene is TRBV7-3, the J gene TRBJ2-3, with 7 bases lining up with TRBD2. The germline V gene has CDR1 SGHTA and CDR2 FQGTGA. CDR3 length equals 16 residues. With 5 bases clipped from V and 0 bases from J, the junction kept 8 bases outside the gene matches. CDR3 nucleotides: TGTGCCAGCAGCCTAAGGCGTAGCGGGAGCACAGATACGCAGTATTTT. Translated, it gives CASSLRRSGSTDTQYF.

Only a few counts were recorded for this clone. The chain joins TRBV6-6 to TRBJ1-5; TRBD1 might be the D (6 bases). The CDR3 totals 15 residues. V gave up 5 bases and J gave up 0 bases, with 11 bases separating them. Germline values: CDR1 MNHNY, CDR2 SVGAGI (reference sequence). The CDR3 spells CASSRTVDSNQPQHF. CDR3 sequence (DNA): TGTGCCAGCAGTCGGACAGTTGATAGCAATCAGCCCCAGCATTTT.

J is TRBJ2-3 and V is TRBV18; D remains unclear. V lost 1 base and J 0 bases, leaving 11 bases between the germline ends. Germline loops: CDR1 KGHSH, CDR2 LQKENI. This CDR3 region has 16 residues. This CDR3 reads CASSPLTDPSTDTQYF. For the CDR3, the DNA is TGTGCCAGCTCACCACTAACAGATCCTAGCACAGATACGCAGTATTTT.

This clone was observed a few times. The genes are TRBV1 and TRBJ1-1; the DNA was not compared with TRBD1, the D call given in the table. TRBV1 is a pseudogene locus. The CDR3 is 15 amino acids. The CDR3 sequence: CTSPGTGDLNTEAFF. The CDR3 DNA is TGCACCAGCCCCGGGACAGGGGATTTGAACACTGAAGCTTTCTTT.

The CDR3 loop reads CASPTGPTGELFF. CDR3 bases: TGCGCCAGCCCTACAGGTCCAACCGGGGAGCTGTTTTTT. The gene calls are TRBV4-3 and TRBJ2-2, with a tentative D call TRBD1 (5 bases). The CDR3 runs to 13 residues. Trimming shortened V by 8 bases and J by 5 bases, and 12 bases separated the two germline ends. Germline assignment: CDR1 LGHNA and CDR2 YSLEER.

The chain employs TRBV18 and TRBJ2-5, with D perhaps matching TRBD2 (6 bases). The J call may be faulty, since TRBJ2-7 better matches the DNA end. Looked up from germline, CDR1 is KGHSH and CDR2 is LQKENI. The CDR3 has 13 residues. In DNA form, the CDR3 reads TGTGCCAGCTCACCCAGGCGGGATTACGAGCAGTACTTC. It yields the protein CASSPRRDYEQYF.

This chain links TRBV28 with TRBJ2-1; 9 nucleotides match TRBD1. The CDR3 covers 17 residues. Germline V gives CDR1 MDHEN, CDR2 SYDVKM. Germline trimming cut 4 bases from V and 6 bases from J; bases unmatched to any gene: 13. Here the CDR3 reads CASSSLYRDRVSNEQFF. CDR3 DNA sequence: TGTGCCAGCAGTTCACTTTATCGGGACAGGGTTTCCAATGAGCAGTTCTTC.

The gene calls are TRBV6-5 and TRBJ1-5; D not resolved. CDR3 size: 13 residues. The V and J ends lost 0 bases and 5 bases respectively, with 5 bases between them. CDR1 MNHEY and CDR2 SVGAGI come from the germline V gene. The CDR3 loop is CASSYSEYQPQHF. DNA of the CDR3: TGTGCCAGCAGTTACTCGGAGTATCAGCCCCAGCATTTT.

This chain links TRBV28 with TRBJ2-7, with D possibly TRBD2 on 5 matching bases. Per the germline V gene, CDR1 is MDHEN and CDR2 is SYDVKM. Trimming left V 2 bases short and J 0 bases short, with 11 bases between. CDR3 length: 15 residues. The CDR3 reads CASSLPGKGSYEQYF. DNA for the CDR3: TGTGCCAGCAGTTTACCGGGGAAGGGCTCCTACGAGCAGTACTTC.

This sequence joins TRBV5-1 and TRBJ2-7; 8 bases agree with TRBD2. CDR3 size: 14 residues. Germline CDR1 SGHRS, CDR2 YFSETQ. Unmatched junction bases numbered 4, after V lost 5 bases and J lost 0 bases. The CDR3 DNA reads TGCGCCAGCAGTACCAGCGGGAGCTCCTACGAGCAGTACTTC. This gives the protein CASSTSGSSYEQYF.

The table lists this clone with a few counts. The chain recombines TRBV30 with TRBJ2-7; 10 nucleotides agree with TRBD2. The CDR3 has 13 amino acids. Germline lookup yields CDR1 GTSNPN and CDR2 SVGIG (reference sequence). V trimming: 7 bases; J trimming: 3 bases; junction bases outside the gene matches: 6. CDR3 region: CAYSGLAVYEQYF. Written as DNA, the CDR3 is TGTGCCTACTCTGGACTAGCGGTCTACGAGCAGTACTTC. The entire variable domain, with the rest obtained from reference TRBV30 and TRBJ2-7, is as follows: SQTIHQWPATLVQPVGSPLSLECTVEGTSNPNLYWYRQAAGRGLQLLFYSVGIGQISSEVPQNLSASRPQDRQFILSSKKLLLSDSGFYLCAYSGLAVYEQYFGPGTRLTVT.

The V gene is TRBV6-1, the J gene TRBJ2-7, with 11 bases aligning to TRBD1. V lost 2 bases and J lost 6; bases outside the gene matches: 3. The germline V gene encodes CDR1 MNHNS and CDR2 SASEGT. The CDR3 covers 14 residues. CDR3 protein: CASSEHGTGGEQYF. Here the CDR3 DNA reads TGTGCCAGCAGTGAACACGGGACAGGGGGCGAGCAGTACTTC.

The chain recombines TRBV9 with TRBJ2-1; the match to TRBD2 covers 10 bases. Looked up from germline, CDR1 is SGDLS and CDR2 is YYNGEE. The CDR3 runs to 14 residues. The V and J ends lost 2 bases and 6 bases, in that order; junction bases with no gene match: 2. The CDR3 coding sequence is TGTGCCAGCAGCGTCCGACTAGCGGGCAATGAGCAGTTCTTC. Amino acid sequence: CASSVRLAGNEQFF.

The V call is TRBV18, the J call TRBJ1-2; 8 nucleotides align to TRBD1. Germline V CDR1 and CDR2: KGHSH, LQKENI. The CDR3 spans 17 residues. With 4 bases clipped from V and 4 bases from J, the junction kept 14 bases outside the gene matches. The CDR3 region has the DNA TGTGCCAGCTCACGCGGGACAGGTGTAGGGGCTCCCTATGGCTACACCTTC. Its translation is CASSRGTGVGAPYGYTF.

The rearrangement joins TRBV11-2 to TRBJ2-1, with D perhaps TRBD2 (5 bases). Germline V gives CDR1 SGHAT, CDR2 FQNNGV. The CDR3 runs 15 residues. Trimming cost V 4 bases and J 8 bases, with 18 bases left between them. CDR3: CASSSDGGTRDEQFF. The CDR3 DNA sequence: TGTGCCAGCAGCTCAGACGGAGGTACAAGGGATGAGCAGTTCTTC.

V is TRBV5-1 and J is TRBJ2-2; possible D gene TRBD1, 7 bases. The CDR3 length is 15 residues. Trimming removed 0 bases at V and 8 bases at J, with 14 bases between. Per germline, CDR1 SGHRS and CDR2 YFSETQ. CDR3 nucleotide sequence: TGCGCCAGCAGCTTGGCCCAGGGGGGCAGAGGGGAGCTGTTTTTT. This translates into CASSLAQGGRGELFF.

This clone has just a few counts. The V gene is TRBV5-5, the J gene TRBJ2-3; 10 bases are a match to TRBD2. The trim removed 4 bases at V and 2 bases at J, leaving 7 bases unmatched. The CDR3 totals 16 residues. The germline CDR1 and CDR2 sequences are SGHKS and YYEKEE (reference sequence). Here the CDR3 reads CASSLGLAESTDTQYF. Written as DNA, the CDR3 is TGTGCCAGCAGCCTCGGACTAGCGGAATCCACAGATACGCAGTATTTT. The variable domain in full, completed from reference TRBV5-5 and TRBJ2-3, reads DAGVTQSPTHLIKTRGQQVTLRCSPISGHKSVSWYQQVLGQGPQFIFQYYEKEERGRGNFPDRFSARQFPNYSSELNVNALLLGDSALYLCASSLGLAESTDTQYFGPGTRLTVL.

The J gene is TRBJ2-5, the V gene TRBV4-2; TRBD2 matches at 9 bases. V shed 1 base and J 11 bases; nucleotides not matched to a gene: 11. This CDR3 has 15 residues. Germline loops: CDR1 LGHNA, CDR2 YNFKEQ. CDR3 region: CASSQASGIFGEQYF. CDR3 nucleotides: TGTGCCAGCAGCCAAGCTAGCGGGATTTTCGGAGAGCAGTACTTC.

The chain recombines TRBV7-9 with TRBJ2-7, with D possibly TRBD2 on 6 matching bases. CDR1 is SEHNR, CDR2 FQNEAQ, per germline (reference sequence). The V end was cut by 6 bases, the J end by 5 bases, with 14 bases between. The CDR3 is 13 residues long. The CDR3, as DNA: TGTGCCAGCAGTCTGACTAGTTTGGACGAGCAGTACTTC. This sequence encodes CASSLTSLDEQYF.